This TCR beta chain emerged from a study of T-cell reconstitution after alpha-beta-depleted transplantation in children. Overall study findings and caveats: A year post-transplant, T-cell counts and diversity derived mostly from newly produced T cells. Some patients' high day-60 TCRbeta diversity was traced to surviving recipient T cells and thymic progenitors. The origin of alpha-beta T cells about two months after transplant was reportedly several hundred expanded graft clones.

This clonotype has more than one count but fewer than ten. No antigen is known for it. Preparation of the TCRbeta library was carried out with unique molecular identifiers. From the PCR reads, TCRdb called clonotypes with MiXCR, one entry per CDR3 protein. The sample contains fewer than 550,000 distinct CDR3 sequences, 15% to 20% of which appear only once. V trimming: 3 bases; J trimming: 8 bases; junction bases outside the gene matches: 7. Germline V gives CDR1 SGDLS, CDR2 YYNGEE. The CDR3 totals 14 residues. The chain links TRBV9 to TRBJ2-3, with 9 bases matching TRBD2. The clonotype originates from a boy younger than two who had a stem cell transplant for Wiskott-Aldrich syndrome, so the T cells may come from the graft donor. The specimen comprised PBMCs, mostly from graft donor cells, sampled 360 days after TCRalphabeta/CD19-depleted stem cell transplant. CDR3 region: CASSARLAESTQYF. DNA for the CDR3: TGTGCCAGCAGCGCCCGACTAGCGGAGAGTACGCAGTATTTT.